The 11 T cell receptor beta chains given below trace back to one sample, sequenced in a study of CD8 T cells in ankylosing spondylitis. Findings of the study overall: Characteristic of ankylosing spondylitis blood, it appeared, was a TCR beta motif comprising about eight highly homologous variants.

TCRdb re-called the 5' RACE reads with MiXCR, one entry per CDR3 protein. Among roughly 700,000 distinct CDR3 sequences listed, under 20% were seen once. Antigens of these TCRs are unknown. Specimen: blood, either unsorted or a sorted T cell fraction (not recorded which). Receptors originate from a male donor with ankylosing spondylitis.

The J gene is TRBJ2-5, the V gene TRBV5-6; 9 bases line up with TRBD2. The trim removed 4 bases at V and 3 bases at J, leaving 13 bases unmatched. The CDR3 has 17 amino acids. Looked up from germline, CDR1 is SGHDT and CDR2 is YYEEEE. CDR3 in DNA: TGTGCCAGCAGCCTATTGACTAGCGGCAAATCCGAAGAGACCCAGTACTTC. It encodes CASSLLTSGKSEETQYF.

The V gene is TRBV7-3, the J gene TRBJ2-1; 11 nucleotides line up with TRBD2. Germline V gene lookup returns CDR1 SGHTA and CDR2 FQGTGA. The junction had 8 bases not matched to a gene; V was cut back by 5 bases and J by 8 bases. The length of the CDR3 is 15 residues. CDR3 bases: TGTGCCAGCAGCATTAGCGGGGGGGCCATAGATGAGCAGTTCTTC. Amino acids: CASSISGGAIDEQFF. The full variable domain, with the rest looked up from reference TRBV7-3 and TRBJ2-1, is GAGVSQTPSNKVTEKGKYVELRCDPISGHTALYWYRQSLGQGPEFLIYFQGTGAADDSGLPNDRFFAVRPEGSVSTLKIQRTERGDSAVYLCASSISGGAIDEQFFGPGTRLTVL.

This clonotype has only a few counts. This rearrangement joins TRBV7-9 to TRBJ2-7, with 7 bases that match TRBD2. The CDR3 contains 14 residues. V shed 4 bases and J 1 base; nucleotides not matched to a gene: 4. Germline values: CDR1 SEHNR, CDR2 FQNEAQ (reference sequence). Here the CDR3 DNA reads TGTGCCAGCAGCTCCGGGGAGGGATCCTACGAGCAGTACTTC. It specifies CASSSGEGSYEQYF.

This clonotype has more than one count but fewer than ten. The V gene is TRBV7-8, the J gene TRBJ1-2; the match to TRBD1 covers 10 bases. V shed 5 bases and J 8 bases; nucleotides not matched to a gene: 5. The CDR3 is made up of 13 amino acids. The germline CDR1 and CDR2 sequences are SGHVS and FQNEAQ. The chain's CDR3 is CASSRRDRGGYTF. The DNA of the CDR3 is TGTGCCAGCAGCCGCAGGGACAGGGGAGGCTACACCTTC.

V usage is TRBV4-3 and J usage is TRBJ1-6; TRBD1 matches at 9 bases. V shed 4 bases and J 9 bases; nucleotides not matched to a gene: 13. The germline CDR1 and CDR2 sequences are LGHNA and YSLEER. The CDR3 consists of 17 residues. The CDR3 DNA reads TGCGCCAGCAGCCGCCTAAAGGGACAGGGTGTGAGTTCACCCCTCCACTTT. Translating gives CASSRLKGQGVSSPLHF.

The J gene is TRBJ2-7, the V gene TRBV10-2, with unresolved D. The CDR3 has 16 amino acids. The germline gives CDR1 WSHSY, CDR2 SAAADI. Trimming removed 5 bases at V and 3 bases at J, with 20 bases between. CDR3 DNA: TGCGCCAGCAGTTCAGCACCCATCTACCCCTACTACGAGCAGTACTTC. This codes for CASSSAPIYPYYEQYF.

The V and J genes are TRBV3-1 and TRBJ1-1; possible D gene TRBD1, 5 bases. V was cut by 6 bases and J by 6 bases, with 11 bases left in between. The CDR3 has 12 residues. The germline CDR1 and CDR2 sequences are LGHDT and YNNKEL (reference sequence). The CDR3 DNA follows: TGTGCCAGCAGTCAAAGGGGCCCTGAAGCTTTCTTT. This sequence encodes CASSQRGPEAFF. The full variable domain, rest sourced from reference TRBV3-1 and TRBJ1-1, is DTAVSQTPKYLVTQMGNDKSIKCEQNLGHDTMYWYKQDSKKFLKIMFSYNNKELIINETVPNRFSPKSPDKAHLNLHINSLELGDSAVYFCASSQRGPEAFFGQGTRLTVV.

The chain employs TRBV3-1 and TRBJ1-6; D is uncertain. Germline-derived CDR1 and CDR2 are LGHDT and YNNKEL (reference sequence). Trimming removed 4 bases from V and 13 bases from J, with 23 bases in between. The CDR3 extends over 16 amino acids. DNA for the CDR3: TGTGCCAGCAGCCCGTTAATCCCTACGGCCTCTATGCCCCTCCACTTT. Protein: CASSPLIPTASMPLHF.

This clonotype showed up just a few times. This chain connects TRBV5-1 to TRBJ1-2; D unresolved. Germline assignment: CDR1 SGHRS and CDR2 YFSETQ. The CDR3 has 13 amino acids. The ends were cut back, 0 bases at V and 5 bases at J, with 8 bases in the middle. The CDR3 DNA is TGCGCCAGCAGCTTGGACAACCGTTATGGCTACACCTTC. Amino acid sequence: CASSLDNRYGYTF.

The gene calls are TRBV2 and TRBJ1-5; 8 bases map to TRBD1. The V and J ends lost 6 bases and 3 bases, in that order; junction bases with no gene match: 7. Germline V gives CDR1 SNHLY, CDR2 FYNNEI. This CDR3 is 15 amino acids long. The CDR3 nucleotides are TGTGCCAGCAGAGGGGACAGGAGGTCCAATCAGCCCCAGCATTTT. Protein: CASRGDRRSNQPQHF.

This clonotype appeared a few times. The chain employs TRBV10-3 and TRBJ1-1, with unresolved D. The CDR3 consists of 13 residues. Trimming took off 6 bases at V and 3 bases at J, with 11 bases between the two ends. The germline V gene has CDR1 ENHRY and CDR2 SYGVKD. The CDR3 loop is CAIREGRDTEAFF. The CDR3 DNA follows: TGTGCCATCAGAGAAGGGAGGGACACTGAAGCTTTCTTT.